This TCR beta chain was observed in a study of graft-versus-host responses after intestinal transplantation. Overall study: Every transplant recipient was induced with anti-thymocyte globulin, then maintained on tacrolimus and steroids for two to three years. Whole-study findings and limits: Across patients carrying graft-donor T cell macrochimerism, allografts held high graft-versus-host to host-versus-graft clonal ratios. Peak circulating GvH clone levels tracked with early post-transplant HvG declines. Marrow from the recipient contained GvH clones, some of which had appeared first in ileum or blood.

Remarks on this clone: The antigen is undetermined.

The germline gives CDR1 MDHEN, CDR2 SYDVKM. The CDR3 is made up of 15 amino acids. After removal of 3 bases from V and 5 bases from J, the junction contained 2 bases not matched to a gene. Assay: immunoSEQ multiplex PCR; the TCRdb copy retains only in-frame clones and omits some. In the table there are about 94,000 clones, around 90% of which are singletons. The source was unstimulated CD8+ T cells sorted from spleen or lymph node cells, collected before intestinal transplant. V usage is TRBV28 and J usage is TRBJ2-7; 15 nucleotides align to TRBD2. This receptor was obtained from a human donor who received an intestinal transplant. This CDR3 reads CASSFGTSGRNEQYF. In nucleotides, the CDR3 is TGTGCCAGCAGTTTCGGGACTAGCGGGAGGAACGAGCAGTACTTC.